The 25 T cell receptor beta chains given below trace back to one sample, sequenced in a study of shared clonotypes between healthy human individuals. Sequencing used immunoSEQ multiplex PCR; TCRdb keeps in-frame clones, though not all of them. The sample holds millions of clones, about 95% seen once. Sequenced sample: naive CD4+ T cells sorted from blood. Indicated subset: CD45RA+ positively selected. These receptors originate from a man between 18 and 29 years old in good health.

The chain recombines TRBV11-2 with TRBJ1-1; D gene uncertain. The germline V gene encodes CDR1 SGHAT and CDR2 FQNNGV. The length of the CDR3 is 13 residues. With 6 bases removed from V and 0 bases from J, the gap between germline ends came to 8 bases. CDR3 in DNA: TGTGCCAGCAGTTTTCAAGTGAACACTGAAGCTTTCTTT. Protein: CASSFQVNTEAFF. Complete variable domain (other parts from reference TRBV11-2 and TRBJ1-1): EAGVAQSPRYKIIEKRQSVAFWCNPISGHATLYWYQQILGQGPKLLIQFQNNGVVDDSQLPKDRFSAERLKGVDSTLKIQPAKLEDSAVYLCASSFQVNTEAFFGQGTRLTVV.

V gene TRBV18 combines with J gene TRBJ2-2; tentatively, D is TRBD2 (5 bases). Trimming removed 2 bases from V and 6 bases from J, with 16 bases in between. The CDR3 is made up of 16 amino acids. The germline CDR1 and CDR2 sequences are KGHSH and LQKENI. The CDR3 protein is CASSPASPGFPGELFF. CDR3 DNA sequence: TGTGCCAGCTCACCAGCTAGCCCGGGGTTTCCCGGGGAGCTGTTTTTT.

The chain is built from TRBV7-9 and TRBJ2-5; 7 bases line up with TRBD2. The CDR3 totals 12 residues. Per the germline V gene, CDR1 is SEHNR and CDR2 is FQNEAQ (reference sequence). Trimming at V came to 5 bases and at J to 7 bases, leaving 4 bases not matched to a gene. In DNA, the CDR3 is TGTGCCAGCAGCGCCTCGGGGGGGACCCAGTACTTC. Amino acids: CASSASGGTQYF.

The chain couples TRBV11-2 to TRBJ2-1; D perhaps matches TRBD2 (5 bases). The CDR3 runs 15 residues. The V and J ends lost 5 bases and 3 bases respectively, with 14 bases between them. In germline, CDR1 is SGHAT, CDR2 FQNNGV. The CDR3 region is CASSRPADRYNEQFF. The CDR3 bases are TGTGCCAGCAGCCGGCCAGCGGATCGCTACAATGAGCAGTTCTTC.

This clone was detected once. The rearrangement links TRBV4-1 to TRBJ2-1; no clear D gene. V lost 0 bases, J lost 3 bases, and 12 bases lay in between. Germline V gene data show CDR1 as MGHRA and CDR2 as YSYEKL. The CDR3 covers 16 residues. The CDR3 spells CASSQEWGTHYNEQFF. CDR3 nucleotide sequence: TGCGCCAGCAGCCAAGAGTGGGGAACTCACTACAATGAGCAGTTCTTC.

The chain is built from TRBV7-2 and TRBJ1-5; TRBD1 might be the D (5 bases). The CDR3 spans 15 residues. The germline V and J ends were trimmed by 1 base and 5 bases, with 12 bases remaining between them. The germline V gene has CDR1 SGHTA and CDR2 FQGNSA. CDR3 in amino acids: CASSLEAGVHQPQHF. In DNA, the CDR3 is TGTGCCAGCAGCTTAGAGGCGGGGGTTCATCAGCCCCAGCATTTT.

The V call is TRBV19, the J call TRBJ1-4; no reliable D call. The CDR3 extends over 14 amino acids. Germline V gene lookup returns CDR1 LNHDA and CDR2 SQIVND (reference sequence). V dropped 8 bases and J dropped 3 bases, with 13 bases sitting between them. The CDR3 bases are TGTGCCAGTCGCTACAGTTGGGCTAATGAAAAACTGTTTTTT. Translated, it gives CASRYSWANEKLFF. Full variable domain (remainder filled in from reference TRBV19 and TRBJ1-4): DGGITQSPKYLFRKEGQNVTLSCEQNLNHDAMYWYRQDPGQGLRLIYYSQIVNDFQKGDIAEGYSVSREKKESFPLTVTSAQKNPTAFYLCASRYSWANEKLFFGSGTQLSVL.

The chain links TRBV11-2 to TRBJ2-5; D is ambiguous. CDR1 is SGHAT, CDR2 FQNNGV, per germline. The CDR3 is 15 residues long. V lost 4 bases to trimming and J lost 1 base, with 13 bases between them. The CDR3 DNA is TGTGCCAGCAGCTCCGCTGGGAACCCCCAAGAGACCCAGTACTTC. It translates to CASSSAGNPQETQYF.

A single count supports this clone. The chain couples TRBV5-1 to TRBJ2-2, with D perhaps TRBD2 (6 bases). In germline, CDR1 is SGHRS, CDR2 YFSETQ. This CDR3 spans 14 amino acids. Between the trimmed V and J ends, which lost 4 bases and 0 bases, there was a span of 7 bases. CDR3 sequence: CASSAGPNTGELFF. The CDR3 DNA follows: TGCGCCAGCAGCGCGGGACCGAACACCGGGGAGCTGTTTTTT. The whole variable domain, filled in from reference TRBV5-1 and TRBJ2-2, reads KAGVTQTPRYLIKTRGQQVTLSCSPISGHRSVSWYQQTPGQGLQFLFEYFSETQRNKGNFPGRFSGRQFSNSRSEMNVSTLELGDSALYLCASSAGPNTGELFFGEGSRLTVL.

This clone was counted once. Different DNA sequences within this sample yield the same CDR3. The V and J genes are TRBV5-1 and TRBJ1-5; TRBD1 matches 8 bases. Germline assignment: CDR1 SGHRS and CDR2 YFSETQ. The ends lost 2 bases at V and 5 bases at J; junction bases unmatched: 3. The CDR3 totals 14 residues. The CDR3 sequence is CASSFGQGDQPQHF. The DNA of the CDR3 is TGCGCCAGCAGCTTTGGACAGGGAGATCAGCCCCAGCATTTT.

Points on this clone: A much more abundant neighbour one base away suggests this may be a read error. The chain has TRBV4-3 and TRBJ2-5, with TRBD2 identical over 7 bases. With the DNA end fitting TRBJ2-7 better, the J assignment may be wrong. CDR1 LGHNA and CDR2 YSLEER come from the germline V gene. There are 14 residues in the CDR3. The CDR3 DNA follows: TGCGCCAGCAGCCAAGATGCGGGAGACTACGAGCAGTACTTC. It is translated as CASSQDAGDYEQYF.

About this clone itself: The same CDR3 is also encoded by other DNA sequences in this sample. V usage is TRBV30 and J usage is TRBJ2-5; D tentatively reads TRBD1 or TRBD2 (5 bases each). Looked up from germline, CDR1 is GTSNPN and CDR2 is SVGIG (reference sequence). The CDR3 loop spans 11 amino acids. Trimming left V 4 bases short and J 4 bases short, with 7 bases between. The CDR3 bases are TGTGCCTGGACAGGGAGAGAGACCCAGTACTTC. This gives the protein CAWTGRETQYF.

In DNA form, the CDR3 reads TGTGCCAGCAGTTTTACGTCAGGGACTGGCTACACCTTC. This sequence encodes CASSFTSGTGYTF. The genes are TRBV7-9 and TRBJ1-2; D is perhaps TRBD1 (5 bases). V shed 6 bases and J shed 7 bases, with 15 bases lying between them. This CDR3 has 13 residues. Germline lookup yields CDR1 SEHNR and CDR2 FQNEAQ (reference sequence).

CDR3 amino acids: CASSGTSVSSYEQYF. The DNA for the CDR3 is TGTGCCAGCAGCGGGACTAGCGTTAGCTCCTACGAGCAGTACTTC. This chain connects TRBV6-5 to TRBJ2-7; 10 positions match TRBD2. The germline CDR1 and CDR2 sequences are MNHEY and SVGAGI. Losses at the gene ends were 6 bases for V and 0 bases for J; bases not matched to a gene: 5. CDR3 length: 15 amino acids.

V gene TRBV29-1 combines with J gene TRBJ1-1; 9 nucleotides agree with TRBD1. The CDR3 is 14 residues long. CDR1 and CDR2 from the germline V gene are SQVTM and ANQGSEA. CDR3 bases: TGCAGTGTACAGGGGGCGATTCTGAACACTGAAGCTTTCTTT. Its translation: CSVQGAILNTEAFF.

On this clone itself: Other DNA variants within this sample encode the same CDR3. V usage is TRBV5-1 and J usage is TRBJ1-5; possible D gene TRBD1, 5 bases. V gave up 0 bases and J gave up 4 bases, with 11 bases separating them. This CDR3 has 15 amino acids. Germline-derived CDR1 and CDR2 are SGHRS and YFSETQ. CDR3 sequence (DNA): TGCGCCAGCAGCTTGGAATCGGGGGGAAATCAGCCCCAGCATTTT. Its protein product is CASSLESGGNQPQHF.

The chain is built from TRBV5-6 and TRBJ2-5; weak D call: TRBD1 (5 bases). The CDR3 has 15 residues. Germline-derived CDR1 and CDR2 are SGHDT and YYEEEE. Trimming removed 0 bases from V and 2 bases from J, with 11 bases in between. The CDR3, as DNA: TGTGCCAGCAGCTTGGGGGGCACGTGGCAAGAGACCCAGTACTTC. Protein: CASSLGGTWQETQYF.

The V gene is TRBV2, the J gene TRBJ2-7; D remains ambiguous. The CDR3 spans 12 residues. CDR1 is SNHLY, CDR2 FYNNEI, per germline. V lost 0 bases and J 13 bases, leaving 13 bases between the germline ends. In nucleotides, the CDR3 is TGTGCCAGCAGTGAAGCGTTACCAGGTACCTACTTC. It encodes CASSEALPGTYF.

The rearrangement uses TRBV18 and TRBJ1-2; no firm D call. In germline, CDR1 is KGHSH, CDR2 LQKENI. CDR3 length: 17 residues. Trimming removed 3 bases at V and 4 bases at J, with 21 bases between. The CDR3 region is CASSPITFFEERYGYTF. CDR3 sequence (DNA): TGTGCCAGCTCACCGATCACCTTCTTTGAAGAACGCTATGGCTACACCTTC.

The chain employs TRBV7-9 and TRBJ1-1; D unclear. The CDR3 is 13 amino acids. V was trimmed by 5 bases and J by 2 bases, leaving 9 bases between them. The germline V gene encodes CDR1 SEHNR and CDR2 FQNEAQ (reference sequence). For the CDR3, the DNA is TGTGCCAGCAGCCCTATTACCAACACTGAAGCTTTCTTT. Its protein product is CASSPITNTEAFF. Full variable domain (rest looked up from reference TRBV7-9 and TRBJ1-1): DTGVSQNPRHKITKRGQNVTFRCDPISEHNRLYWYRQTLGQGPEFLTYFQNEAQLEKSRLLSDRFSAERPKGSFSTLEIQRTEQGDSAMYLCASSPITNTEAFFGQGTRLTVV.

This clone was counted a few times. The V and J genes are TRBV2 and TRBJ1-6, with 7 bases that match TRBD1. Germline V CDR1 and CDR2: SNHLY, FYNNEI. J lost 9 bases, V lost 7 bases, and 3 bases had no gene match. The CDR3 extends over 12 amino acids. CDR3 residues: CASTTGVSPLHF. The CDR3 nucleotides read TGTGCCAGCACTACAGGGGTTTCACCCCTCCACTTT.

The chain has TRBV2 and TRBJ1-6, with D hard to call. CDR3 length: 15 amino acids. From germline, CDR1 is SNHLY and CDR2 FYNNEI. V lost 4 bases to trimming and J lost 7 bases, with 14 bases between them. CDR3 sequence (DNA): TGTGCCAGCAGTGTTAAGCGGGATTTGAATTCACCCCTCCACTTT. The encoded protein is CASSVKRDLNSPLHF.

The chain employs TRBV19 and TRBJ2-5; TRBD1 aligns across 8 bases. CDR3 length equals 15 residues. CDR1 LNHDA and CDR2 SQIVND come from the germline V gene (reference sequence). After removal of 7 bases from V and 3 bases from J, the junction contained 10 bases not matched to a gene. The chain's CDR3 is CASTPRWGQEETQYF. The CDR3 DNA sequence: TGTGCCAGTACCCCAAGGTGGGGACAGGAAGAGACCCAGTACTTC.

V is TRBV5-4 and J is TRBJ2-7; TRBD2 might be the D (6 bases). CDR1 is SGHNT, CDR2 YYREEE, per germline (reference sequence). This CDR3 is 15 amino acids long. Trimming took 4 bases from V and 0 from J, leaving 14 bases between them. The CDR3 sequence is CASSPYYGGSYEQYF. The CDR3 DNA reads TGTGCCAGCAGCCCATACTACGGGGGCTCCTACGAGCAGTACTTC.

The chain recombines TRBV27 with TRBJ2-4; D gene ambiguous. The CDR3 is 14 residues long. Trimming took off 5 bases at V and 5 bases at J, with 13 bases between the two ends. CDR1 is MNHEY, CDR2 SMNVEV, per germline (reference sequence). The CDR3 region is CASSRTGLENIQYF. CDR3 DNA: TGTGCCAGCAGTCGGACGGGTCTTGAAAACATTCAGTACTTC.